The sequence of this TCR beta chain was determined in a study of blood T cell repertoires in COVID-19. Overall study context: The study drew acute and convalescent COVID-19 samples from the United States, Italy and Spain. The analysed material was cDNA or gDNA that came from T cells, B-cell-depleted T cells, or PBMCs.

Here immunoSEQ multiplex PCR was the method, and the copy in TCRdb shows in-frame clones only, minus some. The sample comprises tens of thousands of clones, about 90% of which are singletons, and approximately 8.3% rests with the top ten. V lost 1 base and J lost 0, with 7 bases in between. The germline V gene encodes CDR1 SGHRS and CDR2 YFSETQ. The CDR3 is 14 residues long. The sequence was collected from a human donor with active COVID-19. The donor label of this sample is uncertain. The sequenced sample consisted of peripheral blood. The chain couples TRBV5-1 to TRBJ1-1; D not resolved. CDR3 in DNA: TGCGCCAGCAGCTTGACAATTGTGAACACTGAAGCTTTCTTT. This translates into CASSLTIVNTEAFF.